The source of this T cell receptor (beta chain) is a study of cytomegalovirus exposure and HLA in healthy donors (dated by TCRdb to about 2017). Regarding the study in general: An earlier analysis of fewer than 750 of the donors reported about 280 Gb of sequence data and approximately 120 million unique TCR beta sequences obtained from approximately 180 million T cells. An early release covering just under 650 HLA-typed donors comprised approximately 300 gigabases of sequencing data and around 80 million unique TCR sequences. Among the approximately 400 genotyped donors, approximately 81% belonged to the genetic ancestry cluster associated with self-reported Caucasian donors. The study was designed to test whether signatures of past pathogen exposure could be identified by cataloging public T cell receptors. The study used immunosequencing to profile the T cell repertoires of more than 650 subjects and linked those repertoires to cytomegalovirus serostatus. A separate validation cohort of about 110 different subjects was used in addition to the approximately 640-subject first cohort. High-throughput TCR immunosequencing, statistical association of individual TCRs with disease status, and machine learning were combined to predict cytomegalovirus infection status. In a later analysis, previously published TCR beta repertoires from 550 to 750 donors were re-analyzed and high-resolution HLA genotyping was added so that TCR occurrence patterns could be studied. The later analysis used no new phenotypic data to find candidate immune exposures, relying instead on TCR beta sequences and their occurrence across donors. An earlier analysis of 587 of the donors applied high-throughput TCR beta sequencing to assess whether each TCR beta V gene segment acted as functional or pseudogenic. Alongside the repertoire data, information on donor age, sex, ethnicity and CMV serostatus was compiled. A later genetic analysis used genome-wide SNP genotypes for about 55% of the 666 donors, treating that subset as a discovery cohort. All discovery cohort repertoires had been generated using a single sequencing platform. HLA typing included class I and class II loci at four-digit resolution. The number of typed donors differed by locus: about 629-630 for A, B, C, DRB1 and DQB1; approximately 520 for DQA1; 606 for DPA1; and around 470 for DPB1. Because of strong linkage in the cohort, roughly five DR-DQ haplotypes were treated as single units for association and clustering. Among around 400 genotyped donors of the cohort, an average of approximately 220,000 unique TCR beta nucleotide sequences was sequenced per donor, of which roughly 17% were non-productive.

The germline V gene supplies CDR1 MDHEN and CDR2 SYDVKM. The CDR3 covers 16 residues, taking in both the cysteine and the phenylalanine. Only CDR3 DNA remains: 48 bases, in frame from the first base. The V and J ends are trimmed by 5 bases and 1 base, leaving 17 bases between them. The cohort comprised several hundred healthy bone marrow donors. At the time of sampling, all cohort members were nominally healthy, though unrecorded immune exposures were likely present. The donor tested CMV seronegative and was one of the 352 seronegative cohort members. Every donor gave a peripheral blood sample, and the peripheral blood mononuclear cells from that sample were used for TCR beta sequencing. The Qiagen DNeasy Blood Extraction Kit was used to extract genomic DNA from the blood cell samples. In regard to this clone: Its antigen specificity is not known. No base qualities exist here, and no much larger clone lies one base off it.

Overall study outcomes, separate from this receptor: A later genetic analysis reported fewer N-insertions in productive TCRs among donors in an Asian-associated ancestry cluster than the approximately 670-donor mean. A cluster of highly shared sequence variants was judged likely to be a technical artifact of the sequencing pipeline. When HLA alleles, especially DR and DQ, strongly co-occurred, attributing TCR associations to individual alleles was difficult. It was suggested by the authors that the approach could potentially be generalized to other disease states and immunological phenotypes. Because some donors lacked HLA typing at each locus, the association tests relied only on the typed subset. According to a later analysis, TCR association rates differed among HLA loci, with DRB1 alleles showing the most associated TCRs and HLA-C alleles showing the fewest. Broadly in line with IMGT annotations, most TCR beta V segments showed up in productive rearrangements about 90% or about 30% of the time in an earlier analysis of several hundred of the donors. While some public TCRs were present in many individuals, most TCR sequences turned up only very rarely across donors. Roughly uniform sequencing depth across donors was assumed in presence/absence analyses, although this assumption may not hold. V-gene and J-gene trimming of TCR beta chains was associated with a missense DCLRE1C variant in a later genetic analysis, and the association was replicated in an independent cohort. Several of the top co-occurrence clusters appeared to be linked to parvovirus B19, influenza, CMV and Epstein-Barr virus, according to a later analysis. Most CMV-associated TCR beta chains appeared to be HLA-restricted in a later analysis, and the HLA associations seemed to be driven largely by CMV exposure. Correlated functional status among segregating V segments might reflect linkage disequilibrium, but an unknown experimental factor could not be ruled out. In a later analysis, HLA-associated TCR beta chains were found to be more clonally expanded and to have lower generation probabilities than equally common non-associated chains. The cohort was sequenced for TCR beta chains only, and without alpha or paired-chain data the features that could be detected were limited. About 17 rarely observed V segments, including chromosome 9 orphons, were excluded from the earlier analysis of about 600 of the donors because counts were too low. The classifier was reported to diagnose cytomegalovirus status with high specificity and sensitivity in both the original cohort and the validation cohort. A later analysis associated about 17,000 TCR beta sequences with specific HLA alleles at a false discovery rate of 0.05. A further reported finding was that TCR beta sequences accurately predicted the HLA-A and HLA-B alleles for most subjects in the first cohort. A few of the identified cytomegalovirus-associated TCR beta chains were confirmed in vitro to be specific for cytomegalovirus antigens. The 87-base-pair reads could not distinguish some IMGT-functional V segments, including TRBV6-2 and TRBV6-3, so those segments were excluded. The only immune exposure information available for the cohort was CMV serostatus. The study listed 150 to 200 TCR beta chains as associated with cytomegalovirus.

Library generation was performed with the immunoSEQ multiplex PCR assay. The multiplex PCR relied on a mix of 60 forward primers for TCR Vbeta segments and 13 reverse primers for TCR Jbeta segments. Amplification of the CDR3 region of rearranged TCR beta genes was performed with a multiplex PCR assay on genomic DNA. The amplified TCR beta libraries were sequenced on the Illumina HiSeq System as 87-base-pair reads. The original pipeline was this. A later analysis tallied tens of millions of unique TCR beta chains across the approximately 670 repertoires, and about 10 million of those chains were shared by two or more donors. Raw reads were error-corrected and collapsed into unique sequences with a nearest-neighbor algorithm that merged closely related sequences to remove PCR and sequencing errors. V, D and J gene segments were assigned by aligning CDR3 sequences to IMGT reference sequences. For a sequence to be retained, a match of at least six nucleotides to both a V gene segment and a J gene segment was required. A rearrangement was called productive if the CDR3 had no stop codons and remained in frame with V and J, and every other rearrangement was called non-productive. CDR3 was defined according to IMGT convention as the region running from the second conserved V-encoded cysteine to the conserved J-encoded phenylalanine. The earlier analysis of about 530 of the donors excluded any sequence lacking an unambiguous match to a single V gene segment. In an earlier analysis of 587 of the donors, a V segment was called functional when productive rearrangements were above 56.7%, and segregating when the standard deviation between donors exceeded 5%. A statistical classification framework was developed to diagnose cytomegalovirus status using the catalog of TCR beta chain sequences. V and J gene assignment, in a later analysis, came from comparing TCR nucleotide sequences with IMGT/GENE-DB human TR gene sequences. Using the TCRdist pipeline, a later analysis assigned CDR3 sequences along with most-parsimonious VDJ recombination scenarios. A later analysis defined each TCR beta chain by its CDR3 amino acid sequence plus V-gene family, and excluded reads lacking a unique V-gene family. As a way to deal with suspected cross-contamination and a sequencing artifact, a later analysis dropped 640 or so nucleotide sequences that were highly shared and had low generation probability. In a later analysis, a clonal expansion index for each public chain was calculated from normalized within-repertoire ranks of inferred template counts. In a later analysis, generation probabilities were computed with a VDJ recombination model fitted to out-of-frame rearrangements, and the resulting probabilities were checked against IGoR. A later analysis scored TCR-TCR, TCR-HLA and TCR-CMV co-occurrence with hypergeometric tests, applying a repertoire-size bias correction to TCR pairs. In a later analysis, false discovery rates were estimated by permuting HLA or CMV assignments 20 times. A later analysis grouped co-occurring TCRs with DBSCAN, adding TCRdist sequence similarity when clustering within HLA-allele-positive subsets. For co-occurrence clustering, repertoires with fewer than 30,000 or more than 120,000 public chains were excluded, along with five or six repertoires with anomalous nucleotide sharing. The clones in this table, taken by TCRdb from immuneACCESS, are in-frame only. Not every clone is retained; where verified, under half of the shortfall comes from an unresolved V gene, and the cause of the rest is unknown. V and J calls and clone size come straight from that table; D and trimming were deduced from the DNA. This sample lists about 110,000 clones; around 75% were detected once. Approximately 1.2% of the sample belongs to the ten largest clones.

Material: PBMCs. The receptor chain draws on TRBV28 and TRBJ2-5; no D gene call is confident. The sequence was obtained from a man aged 40-55 years in good health and CMV-seronegative. DNA sequence: TGTGCCAGCAGTCCGCATCCCCACAGTACCCAAGAGACCCAGTACTTC. Translated, it gives CASSPHPHSTQETQYF.